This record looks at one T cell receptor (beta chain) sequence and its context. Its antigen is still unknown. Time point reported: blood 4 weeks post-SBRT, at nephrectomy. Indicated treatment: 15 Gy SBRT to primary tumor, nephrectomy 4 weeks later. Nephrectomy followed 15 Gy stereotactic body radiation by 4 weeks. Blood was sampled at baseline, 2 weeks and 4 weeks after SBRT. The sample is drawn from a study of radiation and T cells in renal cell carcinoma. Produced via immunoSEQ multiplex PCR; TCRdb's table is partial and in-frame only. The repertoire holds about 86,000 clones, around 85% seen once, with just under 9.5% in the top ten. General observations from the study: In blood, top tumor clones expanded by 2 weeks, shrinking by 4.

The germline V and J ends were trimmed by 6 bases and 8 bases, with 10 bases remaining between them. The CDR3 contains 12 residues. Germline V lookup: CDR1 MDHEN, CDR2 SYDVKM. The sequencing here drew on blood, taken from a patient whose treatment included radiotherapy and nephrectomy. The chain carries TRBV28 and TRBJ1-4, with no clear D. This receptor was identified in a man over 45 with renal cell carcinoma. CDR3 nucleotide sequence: TGTGCCAGCAGCCCCAAGCACGAAAAACTGTTTTTT. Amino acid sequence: CASSPKHEKLFF.